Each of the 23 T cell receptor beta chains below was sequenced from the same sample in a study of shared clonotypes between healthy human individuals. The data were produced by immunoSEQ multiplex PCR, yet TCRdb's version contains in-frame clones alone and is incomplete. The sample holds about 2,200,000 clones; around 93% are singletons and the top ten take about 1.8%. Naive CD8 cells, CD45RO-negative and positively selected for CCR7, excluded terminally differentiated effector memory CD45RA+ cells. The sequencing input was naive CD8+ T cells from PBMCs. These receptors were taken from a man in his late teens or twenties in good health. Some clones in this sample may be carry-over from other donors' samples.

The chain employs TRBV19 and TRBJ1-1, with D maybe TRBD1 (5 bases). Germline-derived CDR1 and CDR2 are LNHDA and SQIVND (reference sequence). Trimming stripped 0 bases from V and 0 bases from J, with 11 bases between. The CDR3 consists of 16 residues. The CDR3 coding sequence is TGTGCCAGTAGTATAGACAGGGAGGCGATGAACACTGAAGCTTTCTTT. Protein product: CASSIDREAMNTEAFF.

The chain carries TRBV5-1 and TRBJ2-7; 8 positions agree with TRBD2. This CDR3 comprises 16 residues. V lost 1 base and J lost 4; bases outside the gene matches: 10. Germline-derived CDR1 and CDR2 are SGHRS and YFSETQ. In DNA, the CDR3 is TGCGCCAGCAGCTTGTGGCCGGGAGGGCCGGGTTACGAGCAGTACTTC. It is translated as CASSLWPGGPGYEQYF.

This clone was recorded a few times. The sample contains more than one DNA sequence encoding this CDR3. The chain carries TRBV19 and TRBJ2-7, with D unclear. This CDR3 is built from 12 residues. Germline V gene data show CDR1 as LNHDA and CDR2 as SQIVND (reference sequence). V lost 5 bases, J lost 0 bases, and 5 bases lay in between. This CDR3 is CASSPSSYEQYF. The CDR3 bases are TGTGCCAGTAGTCCCAGCTCCTACGAGCAGTACTTC.

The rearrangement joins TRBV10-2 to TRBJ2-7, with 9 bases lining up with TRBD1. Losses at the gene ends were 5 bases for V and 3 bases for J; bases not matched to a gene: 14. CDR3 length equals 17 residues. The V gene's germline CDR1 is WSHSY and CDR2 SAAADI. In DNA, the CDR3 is TGCGCCAGCAGTTTTATGGGCGGACAGGGGATAATCTACGAGCAGTACTTC. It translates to CASSFMGGQGIIYEQYF.

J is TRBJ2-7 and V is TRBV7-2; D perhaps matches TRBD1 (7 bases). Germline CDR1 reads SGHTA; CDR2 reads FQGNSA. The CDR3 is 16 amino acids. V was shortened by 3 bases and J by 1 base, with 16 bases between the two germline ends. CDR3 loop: CASSLNRRDRSYEQYF. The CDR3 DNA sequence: TGTGCCAGCAGCTTGAACCGGAGGGACAGATCCTACGAGCAGTACTTC.

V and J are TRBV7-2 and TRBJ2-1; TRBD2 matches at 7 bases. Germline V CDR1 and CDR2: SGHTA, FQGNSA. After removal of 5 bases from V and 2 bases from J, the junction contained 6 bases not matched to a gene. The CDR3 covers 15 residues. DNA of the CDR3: TGTGCCAGCAGCCTTCGTGGGGGGGCCTACAATGAGCAGTTCTTC. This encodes CASSLRGGAYNEQFF.

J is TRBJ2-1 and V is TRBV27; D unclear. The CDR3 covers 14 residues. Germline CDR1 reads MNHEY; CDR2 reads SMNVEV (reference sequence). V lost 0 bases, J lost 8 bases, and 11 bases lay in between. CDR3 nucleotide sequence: TGTGCCAGCAGTTTATCGTGGGCAGGCCATGAGCAGTTCTTC. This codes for CASSLSWAGHEQFF.

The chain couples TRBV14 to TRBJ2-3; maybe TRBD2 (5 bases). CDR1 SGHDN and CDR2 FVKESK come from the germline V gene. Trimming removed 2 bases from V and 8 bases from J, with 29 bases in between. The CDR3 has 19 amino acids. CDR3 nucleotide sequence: TGTGCCAGCAGCCAAAGGCACCTGGTAGGCGGGTACGAGGAGATTACGCAGTATTTT. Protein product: CASSQRHLVGGYEEITQYF.

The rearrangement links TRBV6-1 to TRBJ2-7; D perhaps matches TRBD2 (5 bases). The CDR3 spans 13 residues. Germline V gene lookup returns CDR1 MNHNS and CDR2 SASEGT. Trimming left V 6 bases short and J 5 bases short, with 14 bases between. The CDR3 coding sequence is TGTGCCAGCAGGGAGTCCGGGATCCACGAGCAGTACTTC. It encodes CASRESGIHEQYF.

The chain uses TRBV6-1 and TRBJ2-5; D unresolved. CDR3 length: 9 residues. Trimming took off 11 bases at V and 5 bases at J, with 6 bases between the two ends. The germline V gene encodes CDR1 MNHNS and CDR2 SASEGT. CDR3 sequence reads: CAGGETQYF. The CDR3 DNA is TGTGCCGGTGGGGAGACCCAGTACTTC.

CDR3 bases: TGTGCCAGCAGTTTCGGTGTGGGGCCGGAGGGCTACACCTTC. Translated, it gives CASSFGVGPEGYTF. The chain uses TRBV27 and TRBJ1-2, with D perhaps TRBD1 (5 bases). Per germline, CDR1 MNHEY and CDR2 SMNVEV (reference sequence). The CDR3 has 14 amino acids. Trimming removed 3 bases at V and 8 bases at J, with 16 bases between.

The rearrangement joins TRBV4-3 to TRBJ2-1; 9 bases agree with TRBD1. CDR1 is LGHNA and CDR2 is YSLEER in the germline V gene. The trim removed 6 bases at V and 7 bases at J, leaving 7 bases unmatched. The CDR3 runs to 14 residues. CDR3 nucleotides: TGCGCCAGCAGTCCCTCCGGACAGGGGAATGAGCAGTTCTTC. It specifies CASSPSGQGNEQFF.

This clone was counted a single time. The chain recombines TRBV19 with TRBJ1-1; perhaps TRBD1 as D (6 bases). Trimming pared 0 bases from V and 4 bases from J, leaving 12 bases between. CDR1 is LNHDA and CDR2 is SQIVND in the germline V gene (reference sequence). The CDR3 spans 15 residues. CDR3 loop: CASSIEGQGTTEAFF. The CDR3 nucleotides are TGTGCCAGTAGTATAGAAGGGCAGGGGACCACTGAAGCTTTCTTT.

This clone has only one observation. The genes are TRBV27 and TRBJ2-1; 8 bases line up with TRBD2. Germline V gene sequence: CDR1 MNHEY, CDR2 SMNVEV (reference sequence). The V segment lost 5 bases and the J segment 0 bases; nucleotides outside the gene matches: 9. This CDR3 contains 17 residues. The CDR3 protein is CASSPSGGTLSYNEQFF. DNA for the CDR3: TGTGCCAGCAGTCCCTCGGGGGGGACCCTCTCCTACAATGAGCAGTTCTTC.

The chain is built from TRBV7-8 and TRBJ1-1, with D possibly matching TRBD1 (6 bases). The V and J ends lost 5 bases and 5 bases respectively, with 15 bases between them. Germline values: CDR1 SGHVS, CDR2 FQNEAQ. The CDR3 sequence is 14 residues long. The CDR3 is CASSPGRGRTEAFF. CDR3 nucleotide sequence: TGTGCCAGCAGCCCGGGCAGGGGAAGAACTGAAGCTTTCTTT. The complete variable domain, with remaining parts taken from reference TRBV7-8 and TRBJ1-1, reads GAGVSQSPRYKVAKRGQDVALRCDPISGHVSLFWYQQALGQGPEFLTYFQNEAQLDKSGLPSDRFFAERPEGSVSTLKIQRTQQEDSAVYLCASSPGRGRTEAFFGQGTRLTVV.

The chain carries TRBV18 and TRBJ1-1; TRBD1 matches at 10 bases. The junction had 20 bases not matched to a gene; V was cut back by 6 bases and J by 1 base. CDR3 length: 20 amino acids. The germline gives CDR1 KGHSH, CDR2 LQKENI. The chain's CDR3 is CASSPGTGVVVVPRNTEAFF. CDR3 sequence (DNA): TGTGCCAGCTCCCCCGGGACAGGGGTCGTGGTTGTTCCCCGGAACACTGAAGCTTTCTTT.

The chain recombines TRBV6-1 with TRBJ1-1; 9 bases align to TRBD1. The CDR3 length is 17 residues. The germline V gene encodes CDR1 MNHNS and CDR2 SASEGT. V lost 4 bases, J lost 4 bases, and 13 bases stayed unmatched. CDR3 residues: CASSVFWTGEVLTEAFF. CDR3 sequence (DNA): TGTGCCAGCAGTGTATTTTGGACAGGGGAAGTTCTCACTGAAGCTTTCTTT.

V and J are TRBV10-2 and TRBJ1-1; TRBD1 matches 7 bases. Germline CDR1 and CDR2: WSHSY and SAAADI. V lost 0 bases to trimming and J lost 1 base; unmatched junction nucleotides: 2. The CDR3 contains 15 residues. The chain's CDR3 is CASSESTGTNTEAFF. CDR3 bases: TGCGCCAGCAGTGAGTCGACAGGGACGAACACTGAAGCTTTCTTT.

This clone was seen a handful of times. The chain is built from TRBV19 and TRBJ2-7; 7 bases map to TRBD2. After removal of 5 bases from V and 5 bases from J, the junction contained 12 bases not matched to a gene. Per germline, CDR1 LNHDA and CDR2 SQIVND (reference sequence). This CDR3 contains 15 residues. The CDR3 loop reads CASSGRQRDKNEQYF. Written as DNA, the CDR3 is TGTGCCAGTAGTGGCCGGCAGCGGGATAAGAACGAGCAGTACTTC.

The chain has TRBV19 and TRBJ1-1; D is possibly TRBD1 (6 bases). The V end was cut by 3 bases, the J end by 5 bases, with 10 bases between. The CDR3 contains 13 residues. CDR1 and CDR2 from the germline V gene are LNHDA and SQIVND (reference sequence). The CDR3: CASSMGAQTEAFF. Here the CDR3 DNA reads TGTGCCAGTAGTATGGGGGCCCAGACTGAAGCTTTCTTT. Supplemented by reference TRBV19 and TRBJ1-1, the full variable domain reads DGGITQSPKYLFRKEGQNVTLSCEQNLNHDAMYWYRQDPGQGLRLIYYSQIVNDFQKGDIAEGYSVSREKKESFPLTVTSAQKNPTAFYLCASSMGAQTEAFFGQGTRLTVV.

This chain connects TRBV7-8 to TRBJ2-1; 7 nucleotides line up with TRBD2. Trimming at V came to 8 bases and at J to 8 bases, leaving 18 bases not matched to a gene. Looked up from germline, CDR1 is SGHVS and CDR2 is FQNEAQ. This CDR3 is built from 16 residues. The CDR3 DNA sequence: TGTGCCAGCCGGACTAGGCCCGAATTACCACACTATGAGCAGTTCTTC. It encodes CASRTRPELPHYEQFF.

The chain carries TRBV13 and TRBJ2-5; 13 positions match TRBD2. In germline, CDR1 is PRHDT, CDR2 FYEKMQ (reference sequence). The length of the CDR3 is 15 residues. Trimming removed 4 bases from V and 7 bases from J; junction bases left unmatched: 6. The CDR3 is CASSSPLAGGATQYF. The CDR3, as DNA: TGTGCCAGCAGCTCCCCACTAGCGGGGGGGGCGACCCAGTACTTC.

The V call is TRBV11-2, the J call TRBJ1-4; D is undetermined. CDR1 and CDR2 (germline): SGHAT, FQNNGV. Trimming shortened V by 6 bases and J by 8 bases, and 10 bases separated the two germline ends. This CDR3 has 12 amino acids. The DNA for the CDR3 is TGTGCCAGCAGTTCTACAGCAGAAAAACTGTTTTTT. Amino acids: CASSSTAEKLFF.